This T cell receptor beta chain was obtained from a study of cytomegalovirus exposure and HLA in healthy donors. The study ran its PCR with 60 Vbeta and 13 Jbeta primers. TCRdb keeps only in-frame clones here, not all; method: immunoSEQ multiplex PCR. Across 150,000 to 200,000 clones, the top ten clones capture about 1.2% of the sample. The study's findings and limits: V- and J-gene trimming in TCR beta was tied to a missense DCLRE1C variant by an analysis performed later. Prior analysis indicated that the majority of TCR beta V segments exhibited productivity approximately 87% or approximately 30% of the time. Reportedly, cytomegalovirus status was diagnosed with high sensitivity and specificity.

With V trimmed by 0 bases and J by 2 bases, 1 base remained unmatched. The CDR3 loop spans 14 amino acids. CDR1 is SGHTS and CDR2 is YDEGEE in the germline V gene. As concerns this clone: Its cognate antigen is unknown.

The V gene is TRBV5-8, the J gene TRBJ1-2; TRBD1 aligns across 7 bases. Material for sequencing was PBMCs. This sequence originates from an older woman in good health and CMV-seronegative. The CDR3 DNA reads as TGTGCCAGCAGCTTGGAACAGGGGAACTATGGCTACACCTTC. This sequence encodes CASSLEQGNYGYTF.